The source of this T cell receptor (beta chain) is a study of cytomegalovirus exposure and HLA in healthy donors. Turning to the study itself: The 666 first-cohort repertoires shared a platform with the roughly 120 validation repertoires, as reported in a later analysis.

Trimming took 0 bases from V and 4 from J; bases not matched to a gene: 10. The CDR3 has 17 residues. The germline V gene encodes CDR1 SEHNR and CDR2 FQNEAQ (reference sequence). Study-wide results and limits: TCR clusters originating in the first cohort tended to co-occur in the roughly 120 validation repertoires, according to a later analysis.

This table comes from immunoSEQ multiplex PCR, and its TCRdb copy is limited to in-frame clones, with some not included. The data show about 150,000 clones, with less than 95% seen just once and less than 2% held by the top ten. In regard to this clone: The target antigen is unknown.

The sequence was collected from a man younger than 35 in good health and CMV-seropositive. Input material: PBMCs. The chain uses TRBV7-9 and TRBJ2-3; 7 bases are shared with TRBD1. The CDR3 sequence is CASSLAKRTGDADTQYF. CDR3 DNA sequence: TGTGCCAGCAGCTTAGCAAAAAGAACAGGGGACGCAGATACGCAGTATTTT.